This T cell receptor (beta chain) was identified during a study of shared clonotypes between healthy human individuals (TCRdb year 2020). Background on the whole study: A couple of women and three men aged 18 to 49 years were included in the cohort. Blood TCR repertoires of several healthy adults were deeply sequenced to estimate repertoire size and the extent of clonotype sharing between individuals. To increase sequencing depth and limit assay-specific biases, TCR repertoire library preparation and sequencing were carried out by different laboratories using diverse techniques. For each donor, CD4 naive and CD4 memory were each run on three plates, CD8 naive on two plates, and CD8 memory on one plate. Leukapheresis yielded between about 0.9 and 9 billion PBMCs per donor.

About this clone: Which antigen it targets is not known. No base-level quality is on record; no much larger clone is a single base apart.

Reading from cysteine to phenylalanine, the CDR3 counts 14 amino acids. The read is trimmed to its CDR3 DNA, 42 bases read in frame from base 1. The junction carries 19 bases between V and J, which are trimmed by 3 bases and 11 bases respectively. The CDR1 and CDR2 encoded by the germline V gene (reference sequence) are LNHNV and YYDKDF. CD8 naive samples consisted of CD45RO-negative cells that were positively selected for CCR7, yielding a CD45RA+CCR7+ population without TemRA cells. The donors were healthy, HIV-negative adults with no recently reported acute infections or vaccinations. Every donor was a Caucasian adult living in Nashville, Tennessee, USA. Blood was collected by leukapheresis, and PBMCs were isolated by Ficoll-Histopaque density gradient centrifugation and then cryopreserved in liquid nitrogen vapor phase. Analytical flow cytometry was used to check the purity and quantity of every magnetically sorted T cell population. Genomic DNA was isolated from each sorted fraction and quantified by UV absorbance on a Nanodrop 2000c.

What the work shows at the level of the full study, not this receptor alone: Pairwise subsampling indicated that sequencing depth was expected to affect the degree of clonotype sharing among donors. Rarefaction of sorted-subset datasets indicated incomplete sequencing despite the large sequencing depth. Sampling was limited to blood, and TCR repertoires in tissue likely differ from TCR repertoires in blood. Naive subsets generally had larger estimated clonotype richness than memory subsets. Compared with non-shared clonotypes, the clonotypes found in all four sorted-subset donors had higher generation probabilities. Sharing across several donors was observed for roughly 5% of naive CD4, under 4% of naive CD8, 2.3% of memory CD4, and 0.4% of memory CD8 clonotypes. The genetic and exposure-history diversity represented was limited by the small number of donors.

Using the deep immunoSEQ assay, TCR CDR3 regions were amplified from genomic DNA by multiplex PCR. Extracted genomic DNA from each cell subset was distributed evenly across all wells of several immunoSEQ 96-well plates, and each plate was treated as a replicate. For sorted subsets, each replicate PCR was loaded with roughly 200 ng genomic DNA, equivalent to roughly 30,000 T cell genomes. The purified libraries were quantified using a Qubit 3.0 fluorometer, sized with a Bioanalyzer 2100, and then quantified again using the KAPA Library Quantification kit. A separate single-read 150-cycle Illumina NextSeq 550 flow cell was used to sequence each immunoSEQ 96-well plate. The source study handled its data this way. Because the immunoSEQ output included only junctional sequences and no quality scores, the filtering could not be the same as the filtering used for full-length reads. To assign V/J genes and CDR3, sequences were annotated against IMGT germline references using PyIR, a Python wrapper for IgBLAST v1.9. Any read was removed if the V/J assignment was weak (E-value above 1e-6), the CDR3 was missing, or the read contained stop codons, out-of-frame junctions, or ambiguous translated residues. A V3J clonotype was defined by an identical inferred V gene, J gene, and CDR3 amino acid sequence. Percentage overlap between repertoires was computed as shared unique clonotypes divided by the size of the smaller repertoire. Repertoire richness was assessed with RTK rarefaction, the Chao1 estimator, and Recon v2.1 estimates of unobserved clonotypes. For all TCRbeta clonotypes obtained by the gDNA method from a few donors, generation probabilities were computed with OLGA. Sourced from immuneACCESS, this table was stored by TCRdb with only in-frame sequences that have V and J called. A share of the clones is absent; for the studies checked, an unresolved V gene accounts for under half, and the remainder has no known explanation. Clonal size and the V and J genes are those of that table, whereas D and trimming came from the DNA. For this sample there are around 2,000,000 clones; around 96% appear just once. Roughly 1% of the sample comes from the top ten.

The sequencing sample was made of naive CD8+ T cells sorted from blood. Reading the label with the study, this specimen's cell subset or site is: CD45RA+CCR7+. The rearrangement joined TRBV15 to TRBJ1-1; the D gene is perhaps TRBD1, on 6 matching bases. This clonotype originated in a man aged 18 to 30 in good health. DNA sequence: TGTGCCACCAGCAGGATCGGACAGTTGAAATGGGCTTTCTTT. It codes for CATSRIGQLKWAFF.